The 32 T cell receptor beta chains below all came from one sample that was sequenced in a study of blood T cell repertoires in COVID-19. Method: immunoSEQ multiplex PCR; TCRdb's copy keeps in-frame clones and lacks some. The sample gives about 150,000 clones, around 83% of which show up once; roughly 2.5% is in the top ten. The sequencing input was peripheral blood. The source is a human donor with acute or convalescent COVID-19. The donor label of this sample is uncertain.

The CDR3 reads CASSTYRESGSGYTF. In nucleotides, the CDR3 is TGTGCCAGTAGTACTTACAGGGAATCAGGCAGCGGCTACACCTTC. V and J are TRBV19 and TRBJ1-2; perhaps TRBD1 as D (6 bases). This CDR3 has 15 amino acids. The germline CDR1 and CDR2 sequences are LNHDA and SQIVND (reference sequence). V was trimmed by 4 bases and J by 8 bases, leaving 20 bases between them.

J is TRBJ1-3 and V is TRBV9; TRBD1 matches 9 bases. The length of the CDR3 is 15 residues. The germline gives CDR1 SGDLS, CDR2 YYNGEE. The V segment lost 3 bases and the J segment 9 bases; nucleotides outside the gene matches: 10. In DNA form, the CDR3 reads TGTGCCAGCAGCGCGACGGGACAGGGTTGGAGCACCATATATTTT. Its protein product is CASSATGQGWSTIYF.

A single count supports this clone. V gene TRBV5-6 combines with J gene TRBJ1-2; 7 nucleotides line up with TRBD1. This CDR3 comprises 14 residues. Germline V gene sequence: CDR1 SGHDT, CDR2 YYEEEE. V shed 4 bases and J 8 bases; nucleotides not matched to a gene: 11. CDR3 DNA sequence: TGTGCCAGCAGCCGCGGACAGGTTGGACGGGGCTACACCTTC. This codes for CASSRGQVGRGYTF.

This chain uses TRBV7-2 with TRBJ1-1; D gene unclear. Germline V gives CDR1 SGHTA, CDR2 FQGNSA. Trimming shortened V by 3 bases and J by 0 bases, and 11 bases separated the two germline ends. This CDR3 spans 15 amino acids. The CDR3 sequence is CASSLAGIMNTEAFF. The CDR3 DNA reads TGTGCCAGCAGCTTGGCAGGTATCATGAACACTGAAGCTTTCTTT.

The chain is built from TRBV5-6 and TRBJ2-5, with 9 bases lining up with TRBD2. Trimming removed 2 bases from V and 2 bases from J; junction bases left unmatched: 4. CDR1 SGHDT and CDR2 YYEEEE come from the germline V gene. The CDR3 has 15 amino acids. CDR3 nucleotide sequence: TGTGCCAGCAGCTTCCCGCGGGGGGGGCAAGAGACCCAGTACTTC. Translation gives CASSFPRGGQETQYF.

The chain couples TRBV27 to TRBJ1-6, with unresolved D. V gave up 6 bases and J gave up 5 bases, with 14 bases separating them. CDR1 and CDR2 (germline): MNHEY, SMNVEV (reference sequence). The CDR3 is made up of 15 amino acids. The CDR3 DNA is TGTGCCAGCAGCCGGGCCCCCGGGAATAATTCACCCCTCCACTTT. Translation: CASSRAPGNNSPLHF.

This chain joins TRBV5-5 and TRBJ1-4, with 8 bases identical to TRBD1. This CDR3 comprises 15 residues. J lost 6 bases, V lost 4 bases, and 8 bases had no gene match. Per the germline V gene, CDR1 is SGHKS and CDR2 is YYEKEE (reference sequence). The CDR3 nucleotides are TGTGCCAGCAGCGCAATACAGGGGGGGGATGAAAAACTGTTTTTT. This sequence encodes CASSAIQGGDEKLFF.

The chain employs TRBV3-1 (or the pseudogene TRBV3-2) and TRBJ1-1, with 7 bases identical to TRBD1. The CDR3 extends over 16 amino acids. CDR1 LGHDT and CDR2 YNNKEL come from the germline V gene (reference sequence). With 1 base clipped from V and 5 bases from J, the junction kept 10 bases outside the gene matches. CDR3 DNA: TGTGCCAGCAGCCAAGGGACAGGCGGCCCAAGGACTGAAGCTTTCTTT. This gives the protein CASSQGTGGPRTEAFF.

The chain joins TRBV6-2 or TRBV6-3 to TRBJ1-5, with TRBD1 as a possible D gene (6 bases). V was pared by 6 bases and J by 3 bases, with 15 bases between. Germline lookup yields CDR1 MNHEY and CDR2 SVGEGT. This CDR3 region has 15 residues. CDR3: CASSSDRSYNQPQHF. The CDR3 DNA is TGTGCCAGCAGCTCCGACAGGTCTTACAATCAGCCCCAGCATTTT.

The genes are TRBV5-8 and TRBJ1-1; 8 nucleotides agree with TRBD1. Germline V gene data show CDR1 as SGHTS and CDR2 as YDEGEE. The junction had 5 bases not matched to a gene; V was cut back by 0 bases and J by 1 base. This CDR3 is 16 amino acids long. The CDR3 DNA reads TGTGCCAGCAGCTTGGTACAGGGGACAGGGAACACTGAAGCTTTCTTT. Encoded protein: CASSLVQGTGNTEAFF.

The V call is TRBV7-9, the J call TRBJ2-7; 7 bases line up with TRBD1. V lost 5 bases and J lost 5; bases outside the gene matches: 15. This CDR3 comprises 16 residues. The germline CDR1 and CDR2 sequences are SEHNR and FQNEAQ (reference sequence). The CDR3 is CASSRQSGTVLDEQYF. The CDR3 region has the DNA TGTGCCAGCAGCCGACAGTCCGGGACAGTACTCGACGAGCAGTACTTC. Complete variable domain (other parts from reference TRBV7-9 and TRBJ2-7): DTGVSQNPRHKITKRGQNVTFRCDPISEHNRLYWYRQTLGQGPEFLTYFQNEAQLEKSRLLSDRFSAERPKGSFSTLEIQRTEQGDSAMYLCASSRQSGTVLDEQYFGPGTRLTVT.

CDR3 protein: CASSEAGVNYNEQFF. In DNA form, the CDR3 reads TGTGCCAGCAGTGAAGCGGGAGTAAACTACAATGAGCAGTTCTTC. The chain combines TRBV2 with TRBJ2-1, with D perhaps TRBD2 (5 bases). Germline loops: CDR1 SNHLY, CDR2 FYNNEI. The V end was cut by 0 bases, the J end by 3 bases, with 9 bases between. This CDR3 has 15 residues.

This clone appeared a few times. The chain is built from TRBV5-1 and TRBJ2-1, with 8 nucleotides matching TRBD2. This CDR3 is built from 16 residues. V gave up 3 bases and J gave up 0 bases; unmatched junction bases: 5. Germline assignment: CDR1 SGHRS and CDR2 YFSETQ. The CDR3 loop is CASSSLAASSYNEQFF. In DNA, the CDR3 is TGCGCCAGCAGCTCACTAGCGGCGAGCTCCTACAATGAGCAGTTCTTC.

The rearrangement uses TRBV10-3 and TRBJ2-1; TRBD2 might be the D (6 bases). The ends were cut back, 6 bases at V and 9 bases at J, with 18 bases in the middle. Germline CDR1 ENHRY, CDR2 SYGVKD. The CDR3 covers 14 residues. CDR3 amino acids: CAISLGLSSGEQFF. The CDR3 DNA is TGTGCCATCAGCCTGGGACTTTCTTCTGGTGAGCAGTTCTTC.

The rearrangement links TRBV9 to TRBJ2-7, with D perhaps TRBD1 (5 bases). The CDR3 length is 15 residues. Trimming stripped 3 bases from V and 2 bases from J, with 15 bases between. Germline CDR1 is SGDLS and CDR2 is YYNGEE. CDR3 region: CASSGKQEPTYEQYF. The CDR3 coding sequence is TGTGCCAGCAGCGGTAAACAGGAGCCTACCTACGAGCAGTACTTC.

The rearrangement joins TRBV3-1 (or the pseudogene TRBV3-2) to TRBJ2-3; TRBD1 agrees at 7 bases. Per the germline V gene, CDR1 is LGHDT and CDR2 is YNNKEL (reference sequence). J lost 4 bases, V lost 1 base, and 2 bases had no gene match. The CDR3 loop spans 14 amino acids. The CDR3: CASSQVTGADTQYF. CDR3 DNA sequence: TGTGCCAGCAGCCAAGTTACAGGGGCAGATACGCAGTATTTT.

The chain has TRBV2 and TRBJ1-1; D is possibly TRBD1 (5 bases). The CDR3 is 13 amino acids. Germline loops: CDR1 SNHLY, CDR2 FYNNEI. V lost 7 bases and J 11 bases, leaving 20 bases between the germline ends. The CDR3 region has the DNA TGTGCCAGCAAAGGGAGTGTCCCGGGGGAGGCTTTCTTT. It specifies CASKGSVPGEAFF.

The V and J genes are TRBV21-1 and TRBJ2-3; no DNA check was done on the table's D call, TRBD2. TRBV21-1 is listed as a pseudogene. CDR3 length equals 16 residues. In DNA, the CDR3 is TGTGCCAGCAGCAAAGGACTAGCGGGACCCCCGGATACGCAGTATTTT. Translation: CASSKGLAGPPDTQYF.

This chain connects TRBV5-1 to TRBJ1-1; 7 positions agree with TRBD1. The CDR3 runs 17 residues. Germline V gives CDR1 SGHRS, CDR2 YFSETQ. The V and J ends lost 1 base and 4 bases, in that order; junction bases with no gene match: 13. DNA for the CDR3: TGCGCCAGCAGCTTGTCCCCCGGCCCGACAGGGATCACTGAAGCTTTCTTT. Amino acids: CASSLSPGPTGITEAFF.

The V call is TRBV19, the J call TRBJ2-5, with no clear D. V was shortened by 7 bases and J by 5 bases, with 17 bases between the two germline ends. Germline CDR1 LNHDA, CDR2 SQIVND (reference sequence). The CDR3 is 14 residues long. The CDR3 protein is CASMSASPSETQYF. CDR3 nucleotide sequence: TGTGCCAGTATGTCTGCTTCTCCTAGTGAGACCCAGTACTTC.

This CDR3 reads CASSFGEHAETQYF. Here the CDR3 DNA reads TGCGCCAGCAGCTTCGGGGAACACGCGGAGACCCAGTACTTC. This chain links TRBV5-1 with TRBJ2-5, with D perhaps TRBD2 (5 bases). CDR1 and CDR2 from the germline V gene are SGHRS and YFSETQ. V was shortened by 2 bases and J by 5 bases, with 13 bases between the two germline ends. There are 14 residues in the CDR3.

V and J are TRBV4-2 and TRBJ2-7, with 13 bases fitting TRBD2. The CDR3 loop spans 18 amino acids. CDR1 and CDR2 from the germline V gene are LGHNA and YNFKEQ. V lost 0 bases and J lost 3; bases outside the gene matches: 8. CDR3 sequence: CASSQDTSGGDLFYEQYF. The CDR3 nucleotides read TGTGCCAGCAGCCAAGATACTAGCGGGGGGGATTTATTCTACGAGCAGTACTTC.

The CDR3 region has the DNA TGTGCCAGCAGCTTAGGGGGCGTTTGGAGGGGCAATCAGCCCCAGCATTTT. It yields the protein CASSLGGVWRGNQPQHF. The genes are TRBV7-9 and TRBJ1-5, with a tentative D call TRBD1 (5 bases). The CDR3 consists of 17 residues. CDR1 is SEHNR and CDR2 is FQNEAQ in the germline V gene (reference sequence). The germline V and J ends were trimmed by 1 base and 2 bases, with 15 bases remaining between them.

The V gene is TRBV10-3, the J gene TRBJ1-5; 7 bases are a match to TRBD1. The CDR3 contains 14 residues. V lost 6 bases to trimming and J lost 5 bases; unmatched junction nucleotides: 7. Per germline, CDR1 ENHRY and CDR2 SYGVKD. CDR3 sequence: CAIRHDRDHQPQHF. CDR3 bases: TGTGCCATCAGGCACGACAGGGACCATCAGCCCCAGCATTTT.

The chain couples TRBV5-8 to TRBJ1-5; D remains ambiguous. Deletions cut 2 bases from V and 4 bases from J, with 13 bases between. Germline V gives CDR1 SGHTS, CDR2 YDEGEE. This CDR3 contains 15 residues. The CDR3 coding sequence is TGTGCCAGCAGCTTTAATTATGGCTCAAATCAGCCCCAGCATTTT. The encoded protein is CASSFNYGSNQPQHF.

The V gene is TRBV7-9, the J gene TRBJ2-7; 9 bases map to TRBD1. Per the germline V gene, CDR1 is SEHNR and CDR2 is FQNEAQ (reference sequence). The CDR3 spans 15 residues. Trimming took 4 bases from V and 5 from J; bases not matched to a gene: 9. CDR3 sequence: CASSSYPGQGNEQYV. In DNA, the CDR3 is TGTGCCAGCAGCTCTTACCCGGGACAGGGTAACGAGCAGTACGTC.

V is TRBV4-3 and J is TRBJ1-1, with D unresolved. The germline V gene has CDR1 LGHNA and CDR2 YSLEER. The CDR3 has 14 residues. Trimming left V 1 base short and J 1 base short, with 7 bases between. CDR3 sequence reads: CASSQGPRNTEAFF. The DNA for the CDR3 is TGCGCCAGCAGCCAAGGTCCCAGGAACACTGAAGCTTTCTTT.

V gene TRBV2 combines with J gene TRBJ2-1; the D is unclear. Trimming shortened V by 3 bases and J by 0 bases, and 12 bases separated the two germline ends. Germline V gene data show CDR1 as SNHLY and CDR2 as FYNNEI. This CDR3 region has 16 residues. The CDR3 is CASSDIRVSSYNEQFF. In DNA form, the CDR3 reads TGTGCCAGCAGTGATATTCGGGTTTCCTCCTACAATGAGCAGTTCTTC.

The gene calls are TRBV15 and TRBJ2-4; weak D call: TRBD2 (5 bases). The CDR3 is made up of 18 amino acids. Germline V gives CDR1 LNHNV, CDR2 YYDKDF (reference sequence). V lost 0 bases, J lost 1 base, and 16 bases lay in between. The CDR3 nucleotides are TGTGCCACCAGCAGAGATCTCGGGGATGGCATGGCCAAAAACATTCAGTACTTC. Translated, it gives CATSRDLGDGMAKNIQYF.

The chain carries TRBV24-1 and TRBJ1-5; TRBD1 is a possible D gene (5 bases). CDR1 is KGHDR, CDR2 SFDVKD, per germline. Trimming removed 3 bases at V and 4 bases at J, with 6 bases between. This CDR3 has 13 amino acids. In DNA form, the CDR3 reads TGTGCCACCAGTGATGGGGGGAATCAGCCCCAGCATTTT. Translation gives CATSDGGNQPQHF.

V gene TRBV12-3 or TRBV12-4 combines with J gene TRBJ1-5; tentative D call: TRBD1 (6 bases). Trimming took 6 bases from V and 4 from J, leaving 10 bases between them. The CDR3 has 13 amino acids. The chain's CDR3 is CASSRTDNQPQHF. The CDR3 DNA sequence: TGTGCCAGCAGCCGGACAGATAATCAGCCCCAGCATTTT.

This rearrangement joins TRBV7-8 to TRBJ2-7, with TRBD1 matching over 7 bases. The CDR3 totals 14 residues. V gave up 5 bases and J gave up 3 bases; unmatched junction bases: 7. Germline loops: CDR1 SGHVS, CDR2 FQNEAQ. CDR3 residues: CASSPGSGGYEQYV. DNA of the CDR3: TGTGCCAGCAGCCCGGGATCAGGGGGCTACGAGCAGTACGTC.